This TCR beta chain was sequenced for a study of cytomegalovirus exposure and HLA in healthy donors (dated by TCRdb to between 2016 and 2019). For the study in its entirety: According to an earlier analysis of 550 to 700 of the donors, 150 million to 200 million T cells yielded 90 million to 140 million unique TCR beta sequences and about 300 Gb of sequence data. An early release covering 500 to 750 HLA-typed donors comprised approximately 300 gigabases of sequencing data and roughly 86 million unique TCR sequences. Of the roughly 390 genotyped donors, 65% to 90% were placed in the genetic ancestry cluster associated with self-reported Caucasian donors. The study aimed to test whether signatures of past pathogen exposure could be identified by cataloging public T cell receptors. The study profiled the T cell repertoires of around 700 subjects by immunosequencing and related them to cytomegalovirus serostatus. Besides the first cohort of approximately 710 subjects, a separate validation cohort made up of 120 different subjects was used. To predict cytomegalovirus infection status, the study brought together high-throughput TCR immunosequencing, statistical association of individual TCRs with disease status, and machine learning. A later analysis re-examined previously published TCR beta repertoires from around 670 donors and added high-resolution HLA genotyping to investigate patterns of TCR occurrence. Rather than using new phenotypic data, the later analysis identified candidate immune exposures from TCR beta sequences and from how often those sequences occurred across donors. An earlier analysis of 587 of the donors used high-throughput TCR beta sequencing to judge whether each TCR beta V gene segment behaved as functional or pseudogenic. Donor age, sex, ethnicity and CMV serostatus were compiled alongside the repertoire data. In a later genetic analysis, genome-wide SNP genotypes for about 55% of the roughly 700 donors were used, and that subset was treated as a discovery cohort. All discovery cohort repertoires had been generated on a single sequencing platform. HLA typing included class I and class II loci at four-digit resolution. The number of donors typed differed by locus, with roughly 629-640 for A, B, C, DRB1 and DQB1, more than 500 for DQA1, 600 to 610 for DPA1, and approximately 470 for DPB1. Because of strong linkage in the cohort, roughly five DR-DQ haplotypes were treated as single units for association and clustering. Among some 400 genotyped donors of the cohort, an average of approximately 240,000 unique TCR beta nucleotide sequences was sequenced per donor, of which about 19% were non-productive.

For CDR1 and CDR2, the germline V gene (reference sequence) lists MNHNY and SVGAGI. The junction shows trimming of 4 bases on V and 4 bases on J, and the gene matches do not reach 11 bases of it. Including cysteine and phenylalanine, the CDR3 has 16 amino acids. The retained sequence is limited to the CDR3, 48 bases, with the frame set at the first base. What the authors observed across the whole study: At a false discovery rate of 0.05, a later analysis linked 16,951 TCR beta sequences to specific HLA alleles. Linkage disequilibrium might explain the correlated functional status among segregating V segments, but an unknown experimental factor could not be excluded. When HLA alleles, especially DR and DQ, strongly co-occurred, attributing TCR associations to individual alleles was difficult. A later analysis reported that several top co-occurrence clusters appeared linked to parvovirus B19, influenza, CMV and Epstein-Barr virus. A cluster of highly shared sequence variants was judged likely to represent a technical artifact of the sequencing pipeline. The 87-base-pair reads could not distinguish some IMGT-functional V segments, including TRBV6-2 and TRBV6-3, so those segments were excluded. The classifier was reported to diagnose cytomegalovirus status with high specificity and sensitivity in both the original cohort and the validation cohort. The authors suggested that the approach could potentially be generalized to other disease states and immunological phenotypes. In a later analysis, HLA-associated TCR beta chains were found to be more clonally expanded and to have lower generation probabilities than equally common non-associated chains. A later analysis found that TCR association rates varied across HLA loci, with DRB1 alleles showing the most associated TCRs and HLA-C alleles the fewest. Broadly in line with IMGT annotations, most TCR beta V segments showed up in productive rearrangements about 87% or about 30% of the time in an earlier analysis of around 600 of the donors. Because counts were too low, roughly 18 rarely observed V segments, including chromosome 9 orphons, were left out of the earlier analysis of over 550 of the donors. The only immune exposure information available for the cohort was CMV serostatus. In vitro tests confirmed that a few of the cytomegalovirus-associated TCR beta chains recognize cytomegalovirus antigens. In this cohort, only TCR beta chains were sequenced, and detectable features were limited by the absence of alpha or paired-chain data. A further reported finding was that TCR beta sequences accurately predicted the HLA-A and HLA-B alleles for most subjects in the first cohort. Presence/absence analyses assumed roughly uniform sequencing depth across donors, an assumption that may not hold. In a later genetic analysis, a missense DCLRE1C variant was associated with V-gene and J-gene trimming of TCR beta chains, and the association was replicated in an independent cohort. Because HLA typing was unavailable for some donors at each locus, only the typed subset was used in association tests. A later analysis found that most CMV-associated TCR beta chains appeared HLA-restricted, with HLA associations seemingly driven largely by CMV exposure. A later genetic analysis reported fewer N-insertions in productive TCRs among donors in an Asian-associated ancestry cluster than the roughly 670-donor mean. Across donors, most TCR sequences were observed very rarely, whereas some public TCRs were present in many individuals. In the study, some 180 TCR beta chains were listed as associated with cytomegalovirus.

Library preparation was by the immunoSEQ multiplex PCR assay. A mixture of 60 forward primers for TCR Vbeta segments and 13 reverse primers for TCR Jbeta segments was used in the multiplex PCR. The CDR3 region of rearranged TCR beta genes was amplified from genomic DNA by a multiplex PCR assay. Amplified TCR beta libraries were sequenced as 87-base-pair reads on the Illumina HiSeq System. In the source study's methods: A later analysis counted 75 million to 100 million unique TCR beta chains across the 666 repertoires, and 9 million to 14 million of these chains were shared by at least two donors. Raw reads were error-corrected and collapsed into unique sequences with a nearest-neighbor algorithm that merged closely related sequences to remove PCR and sequencing errors. To assign V, D and J gene segments, CDR3 sequences were aligned to IMGT reference sequences. For a sequence to be retained, a match of at least six nucleotides was required to both a V gene segment and a J gene segment. Rearrangements were called productive when the CDR3 lacked stop codons and stayed in frame with V and J; all others were non-productive. CDR3 was defined according to IMGT convention as the region running from the second conserved V-encoded cysteine to the conserved J-encoded phenylalanine. The earlier analysis of fewer than 700 of the donors excluded sequences that lacked an unambiguous match to a single V gene segment. In an earlier analysis of 587 of the donors, V segments were called functional above 56.7% productive rearrangements and were called segregating when the between-donor standard deviation exceeded 5%. A statistical classification framework was developed to diagnose cytomegalovirus status using the catalog of TCR beta chain sequences. In a later analysis, V and J genes were assigned by comparing TCR nucleotide sequences against IMGT/GENE-DB human TR gene sequences. The TCRdist pipeline was used in a later analysis to assign CDR3 sequences and most-parsimonious VDJ recombination scenarios. In a later analysis, each TCR beta chain was defined by its CDR3 amino acid sequence together with its V-gene family, and reads without a unique V-gene family were excluded. In a later analysis, several hundred highly shared, low-generation-probability nucleotide sequences were removed to address suspected cross-contamination and a sequencing artifact. In a later analysis, a clonal expansion index was calculated for each public chain from normalized within-repertoire ranks of inferred template counts. A later analysis computed generation probabilities with a VDJ recombination model fitted to out-of-frame rearrangements, and checked the results against IGoR. Hypergeometric tests were used in a later analysis to score TCR-TCR, TCR-HLA and TCR-CMV co-occurrence, with a repertoire-size bias correction applied to the TCR pairs. False discovery rates were estimated in a later analysis by permuting HLA or CMV assignments 20 times. A later analysis grouped co-occurring TCRs with DBSCAN, adding TCRdist sequence similarity when clustering within HLA-allele-positive subsets. Repertoires with fewer than 30,000 or more than 120,000 public chains, plus five repertoires with anomalous nucleotide sharing, were excluded from co-occurrence clustering. The table comes from immuneACCESS by way of TCRdb, which keeps in-frame sequences with V and J called. Part of the clones is missing from these tables; in studies checked, under half for an unresolved V gene and the rest for unknown reasons. The D gene and trimming were derived from the DNA, and the V and J assignments and clone size from that table. The sample table holds 110,000 or so clones, of which 60% to 80% were seen once. Around 5% of the sample rests with the top ten.

In total, around 600 healthy bone marrow donors made up the cohort. Cohort members were all nominally healthy when sampled, although unrecorded immune exposures were likely present. The donor tested CMV seropositive, placing the donor among the approximately 310 seropositive members of the cohort. A peripheral blood sample was collected from each donor, and TCR beta sequencing was performed on peripheral blood mononuclear cells. The Qiagen DNeasy Blood Extraction Kit was used to extract genomic DNA from the blood cell samples. This clone was counted many times. What this receptor recognizes is not known. No base-level quality is on record; no much larger clone is a single base apart.

The sequence was collected from a man aged 50 to 59 in good health and CMV-seropositive. This chain joins TRBV6-6 to TRBJ1-1, with 8 bases aligning to TRBD1. Specimen: PBMCs. The nucleotide sequence reads as follows: TGTGCCAGCAGTTCAGGACAGGGCGCCCTGGGCACTGAAGCTTTCTTT. It encodes CASSSGQGALGTEAFF.